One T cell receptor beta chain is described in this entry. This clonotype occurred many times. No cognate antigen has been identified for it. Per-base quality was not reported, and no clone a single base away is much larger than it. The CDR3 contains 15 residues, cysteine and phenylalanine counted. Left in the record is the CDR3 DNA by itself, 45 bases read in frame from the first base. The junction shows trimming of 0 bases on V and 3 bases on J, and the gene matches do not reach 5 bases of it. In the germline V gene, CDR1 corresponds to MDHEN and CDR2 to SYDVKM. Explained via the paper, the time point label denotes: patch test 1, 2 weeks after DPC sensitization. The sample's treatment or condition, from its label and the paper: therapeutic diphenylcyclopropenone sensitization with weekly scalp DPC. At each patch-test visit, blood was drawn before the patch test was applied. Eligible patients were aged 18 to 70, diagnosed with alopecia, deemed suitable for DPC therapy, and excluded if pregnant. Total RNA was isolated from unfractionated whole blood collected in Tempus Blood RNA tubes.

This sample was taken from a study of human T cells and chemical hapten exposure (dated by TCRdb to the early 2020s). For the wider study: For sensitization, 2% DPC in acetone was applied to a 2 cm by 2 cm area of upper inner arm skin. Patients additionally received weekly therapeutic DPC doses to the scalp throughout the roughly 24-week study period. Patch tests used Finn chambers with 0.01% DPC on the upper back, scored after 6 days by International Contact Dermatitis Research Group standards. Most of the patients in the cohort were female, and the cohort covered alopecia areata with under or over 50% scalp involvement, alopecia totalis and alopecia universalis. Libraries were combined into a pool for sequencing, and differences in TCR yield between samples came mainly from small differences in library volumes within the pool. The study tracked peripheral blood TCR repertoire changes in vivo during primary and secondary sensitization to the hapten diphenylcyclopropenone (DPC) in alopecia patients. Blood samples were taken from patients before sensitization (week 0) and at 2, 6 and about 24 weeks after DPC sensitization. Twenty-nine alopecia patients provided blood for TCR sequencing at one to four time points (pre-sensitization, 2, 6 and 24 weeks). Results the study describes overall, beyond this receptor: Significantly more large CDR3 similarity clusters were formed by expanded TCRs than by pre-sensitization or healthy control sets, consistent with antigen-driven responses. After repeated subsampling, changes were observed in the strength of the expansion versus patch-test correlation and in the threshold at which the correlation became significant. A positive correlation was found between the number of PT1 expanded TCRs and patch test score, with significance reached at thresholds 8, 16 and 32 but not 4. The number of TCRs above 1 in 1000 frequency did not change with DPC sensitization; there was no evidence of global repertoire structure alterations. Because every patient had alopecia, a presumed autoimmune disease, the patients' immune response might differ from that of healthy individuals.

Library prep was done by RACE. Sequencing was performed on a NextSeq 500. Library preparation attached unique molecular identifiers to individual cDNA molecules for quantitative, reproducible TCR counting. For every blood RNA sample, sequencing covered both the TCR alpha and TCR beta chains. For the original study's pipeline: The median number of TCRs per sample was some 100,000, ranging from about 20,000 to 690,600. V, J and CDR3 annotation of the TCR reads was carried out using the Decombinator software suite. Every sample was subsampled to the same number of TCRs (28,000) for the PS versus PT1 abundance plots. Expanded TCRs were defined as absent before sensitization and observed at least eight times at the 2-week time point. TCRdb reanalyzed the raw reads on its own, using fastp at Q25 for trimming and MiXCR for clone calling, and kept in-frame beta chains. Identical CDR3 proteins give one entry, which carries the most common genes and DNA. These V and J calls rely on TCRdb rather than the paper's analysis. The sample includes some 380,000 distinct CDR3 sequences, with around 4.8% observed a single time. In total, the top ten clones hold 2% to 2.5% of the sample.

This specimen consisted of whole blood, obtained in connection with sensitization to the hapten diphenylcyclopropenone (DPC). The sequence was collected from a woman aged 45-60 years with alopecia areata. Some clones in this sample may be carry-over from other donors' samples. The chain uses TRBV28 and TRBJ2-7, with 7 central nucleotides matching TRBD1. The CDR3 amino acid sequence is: CASSLWGDSSYEQYF. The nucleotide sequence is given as TGTGCCAGCAGTTTATGGGGGGACAGTAGCTACGAGCAGTACTTC.